Shown below are 30 T cell receptor beta chains from a single sample sequenced in a study of blood T cell repertoires in COVID-19. The assay was immunoSEQ multiplex PCR, and TCRdb's table has in-frame clones only and misses some. This table has some 330,000 clones, around nine tenths appearing once. Source material: PBMCs or T cells enriched from blood (not recorded which). These TCRs come from a man aged 25 to 45 who had recovered from COVID-19.

Note on this clone: The junction differs from germline at one of its ends, possibly a read error. J is TRBJ1-4 and V is TRBV10-3; 11 bases are shared with TRBD1. Germline CDR1 ENHRY, CDR2 SYGVKD. The CDR3 spans 16 residues. Written as DNA, the CDR3 is TGTGCCATCAGGGAGTCTGGACAGGGGGCTGGAGAAAAACTGTTTTTT. Amino acid sequence: CAIRESGQGAGEKLFF.

The rearrangement joins TRBV7-9 to TRBJ1-2; D is unclear. Germline CDR1 reads SEHNR; CDR2 reads FQNEAQ (reference sequence). The length of the CDR3 is 13 residues. Trimming removed 3 bases at V and 1 base at J, with 6 bases between. CDR3 sequence (DNA): TGTGCCAGCAGCTTTCCCGGTAACTATGGCTACACCTTC. This sequence encodes CASSFPGNYGYTF.

The chain combines TRBV28 with TRBJ2-1; D perhaps matches TRBD2 (7 bases). There are 16 residues in the CDR3. CDR1 MDHEN and CDR2 SYDVKM come from the germline V gene. V lost 4 bases, J lost 5 bases, and 18 bases lay in between. CDR3 nucleotides: TGTGCCAGCAGTTCCCTGGGGGGGGCTGGAAACAATGAGCAGTTCTTC. It codes for CASSSLGGAGNNEQFF.

V and J are TRBV30 and TRBJ2-5; 7 nucleotides line up with TRBD2. J was trimmed by 5 bases and V by 5 bases; bases with no gene match: 8. Germline V lookup: CDR1 GTSNPN, CDR2 SVGIG (reference sequence). The CDR3 extends over 13 amino acids. The CDR3 spells CAWGGTMGETQYF. The CDR3 bases are TGTGCCTGGGGTGGGACTATGGGGGAGACCCAGTACTTC. The variable domain in full, with the rest retrieved from reference TRBV30 and TRBJ2-5, is SQTIHQWPATLVQPVGSPLSLECTVEGTSNPNLYWYRQAAGRGLQLLFYSVGIGQISSEVPQNLSASRPQDRQFILSSKKLLLSDSGFYLCAWGGTMGETQYFGPGTRLLVL.

This clone was counted between two and nine times. V usage is TRBV10-1 and J usage is TRBJ2-1; TRBD2 matches 8 bases. Germline CDR1 WNHNN, CDR2 SYGVQD (reference sequence). The CDR3 runs to 16 residues. V shed 3 bases, J shed 6 bases, and the junction held 10 bases outside the gene matches. This CDR3 is CASSDYPGGGSNEQFF. CDR3 nucleotide sequence: TGCGCCAGCAGTGACTACCCGGGGGGGGGAAGCAATGAGCAGTTCTTC.

The chain couples TRBV19 to TRBJ1-2; 7 bases line up with TRBD1. The CDR3 has 13 amino acids. With V trimmed by 7 bases and J by 6 bases, 8 bases remained unmatched. The V gene's germline CDR1 is LNHDA and CDR2 SQIVND (reference sequence). Here the CDR3 reads CASNGGQRNGYTF. As DNA, the CDR3 is TGTGCCAGTAACGGGGGACAGCGCAATGGCTACACCTTC.

The V call is TRBV6-5, the J call TRBJ1-2, with D unresolved. V lost 0 bases and J lost 7, with 15 bases in between. The germline gives CDR1 MNHEY, CDR2 SVGAGI. This CDR3 comprises 15 residues. CDR3 sequence (DNA): TGTGCCAGCAGTTACTCGTCCGGGAACCGCGGTGGCTACACCTTC. Translating gives CASSYSSGNRGGYTF.

In DNA form, the CDR3 reads TGCGCCAGCAGCCAAGACGGGACAGCAGCAAATGGGGGCTACACCTTC. This encodes CASSQDGTAANGGYTF. The V and J genes are TRBV4-1 and TRBJ1-2; 7 nucleotides agree with TRBD1. The germline V gene encodes CDR1 MGHRA and CDR2 YSYEKL. The length of the CDR3 is 16 residues. V shed 0 bases, J shed 8 bases, and the junction held 12 bases outside the gene matches.

This clone was observed a handful of times. The chain has TRBV3-1 (or the pseudogene TRBV3-2) and TRBJ2-1; 7 bases map to TRBD2. The CDR3 extends over 14 amino acids. V shed 3 bases and J 7 bases; nucleotides not matched to a gene: 6. Germline CDR1 is LGHDT and CDR2 is YNNKEL (reference sequence). The CDR3 is CASSHRTRRNEQFF. The DNA of the CDR3 is TGTGCCAGCAGCCATAGGACTAGGAGGAATGAGCAGTTCTTC.

This clone appeared a single time. The CDR3 sequence: CSVESGTYEQYF. DNA for the CDR3: TGCAGCGTTGAATCTGGGACTTACGAGCAGTACTTC. The chain recombines TRBV29-1 with TRBJ2-7; weak D call: TRBD2 (6 bases). Germline loops: CDR1 SQVTM, CDR2 ANQGSEA. Trimming took off 2 bases at V and 4 bases at J, with 9 bases between the two ends. The CDR3 consists of 12 residues.

The chain joins TRBV15 to TRBJ2-7; a weak D match, TRBD1 (5 bases). Germline CDR1 is LNHNV and CDR2 is YYDKDF (reference sequence). V was trimmed by 0 bases and J by 0 bases, leaving 6 bases between them. CDR3 length equals 14 residues. CDR3: CATSREQASYEQYF. The CDR3 nucleotides read TGTGCCACCAGCAGAGAACAGGCCTCCTACGAGCAGTACTTC.

This chain links TRBV28 with TRBJ2-1, with D possibly TRBD2 on 6 matching bases. CDR1 is MDHEN and CDR2 is SYDVKM in the germline V gene. Trimming took off 2 bases at V and 10 bases at J, with 12 bases between the two ends. The CDR3 contains 13 residues. CDR3 DNA sequence: TGTGCCAGCAGTTTAGGGGCCGGGGGAGAGCAGTTCTTC. Protein sequence: CASSLGAGGEQFF.

The genes are TRBV5-1 and TRBJ2-5, with 9 bases identical to TRBD2. CDR1 is SGHRS, CDR2 YFSETQ, per germline. The CDR3 has 13 residues. V lost 6 bases, J lost 10 bases, and 10 bases stayed unmatched. The CDR3 nucleotides read TGCGCCAGCAATGGCGGGGGGGTTTTTGACCAGTACTTC. This encodes CASNGGGVFDQYF.

The chain links TRBV5-1 to TRBJ2-2, with 8 bases that match TRBD1. Germline values: CDR1 SGHRS, CDR2 YFSETQ. The CDR3 length is 14 residues. V was pared by 0 bases and J by 7 bases, with 2 bases of the junction left unmatched. CDR3 sequence (DNA): TGCGCCAGCAGCTTGGGACAGGGGTTCGGGGAGCTGTTTTTT. Protein sequence: CASSLGQGFGELFF.

V and J are TRBV11-2 and TRBJ2-3; D perhaps matches TRBD1 (5 bases). Deletions cut 3 bases from V and 6 bases from J, with 7 bases between. Germline V gene sequence: CDR1 SGHAT, CDR2 FQNNGV. The CDR3 extends over 12 amino acids. The CDR3 loop is CASSFNRDTQYF. Written as DNA, the CDR3 is TGTGCCAGCAGCTTCAACAGGGATACGCAGTATTTT.

This chain joins TRBV4-1 and TRBJ2-2, with 8 bases that match TRBD1. The V and J ends lost 1 base and 7 bases, in that order; junction bases with no gene match: 8. The CDR3 is 16 amino acids. Germline-derived CDR1 and CDR2 are MGHRA and YSYEKL. CDR3 protein: CASSQVGQGAGGELFF. In nucleotides, the CDR3 is TGCGCCAGCAGCCAAGTTGGGCAGGGGGCCGGCGGGGAGCTGTTTTTT.

The V call is TRBV5-6, the J call TRBJ1-2; D possibly corresponds to TRBD1 (6 bases). CDR1 SGHDT and CDR2 YYEEEE come from the germline V gene. The V gene lost 4 bases and the J gene lost 4 bases, with 8 bases spanning the gap. The CDR3 runs 12 residues. Here the CDR3 DNA reads TGTGCCAGCAGCCCACAGGGCTATGGCTACACCTTC. It codes for CASSPQGYGYTF.

This CDR3 is CASSEVPLSGNTIYF. Here the CDR3 DNA reads TGTGCCAGCAGTGAAGTTCCCCTCTCTGGAAACACCATATATTTT. The V and J genes are TRBV2 and TRBJ1-3, with unresolved D. Germline CDR1 reads SNHLY; CDR2 reads FYNNEI. V lost 1 base and J lost 0, with 7 bases in between. CDR3 length: 15 amino acids.

V is TRBV2 and J is TRBJ2-3; possible D gene TRBD2, 6 bases. This CDR3 region has 14 residues. V lost 4 bases and J 6 bases, leaving 14 bases between the germline ends. In germline, CDR1 is SNHLY, CDR2 FYNNEI. This CDR3 is CASSAEGVLDTQYF. The CDR3 DNA reads TGTGCCAGCAGTGCGGAGGGCGTGCTTGATACGCAGTATTTT. The full variable domain, rest sourced from reference TRBV2 and TRBJ2-3, is EPEVTQTPSHQVTQMGQEVILRCVPISNHLYFYWYRQILGQKVEFLVSFYNNEISEKSEIFDDQFSVERPDGSNFTLKIRSTKLEDSAMYFCASSAEGVLDTQYFGPGTRLTVL.

The rearrangement joins TRBV24-1 to TRBJ2-3; D is possibly TRBD2 (7 bases). Germline V lookup: CDR1 KGHDR, CDR2 SFDVKD. V lost 5 bases to trimming and J lost 3 bases, with 14 bases between them. The CDR3 runs 15 residues. This chain's CDR3 is CATSVAGARTDTQYF. CDR3 DNA sequence: TGTGCCACCAGTGTGGCGGGGGCGAGAACAGATACGCAGTATTTT.

V usage is TRBV5-1 and J usage is TRBJ2-5, with D maybe TRBD1 (5 bases). The CDR3 loop spans 15 amino acids. Germline CDR1 reads SGHRS; CDR2 reads YFSETQ. The V and J ends lost 4 bases and 2 bases respectively, with 15 bases between them. The CDR3 DNA reads as TGCGCCAGCAGCGTGACAGCCACCCCTCAAGAGACCCAGTACTTC. This codes for CASSVTATPQETQYF.

The chain carries TRBV10-3 and TRBJ2-7, with D tentatively TRBD1 (6 bases). This CDR3 contains 14 residues. Germline loops: CDR1 ENHRY, CDR2 SYGVKD. The V gene lost 5 bases and the J gene lost 3 bases, with 14 bases spanning the gap. This CDR3 reads CAISSRDKNYEQYF. The CDR3 DNA sequence: TGTGCCATCAGTAGCCGGGACAAGAACTACGAGCAGTACTTC.

The chain combines TRBV7-2 with TRBJ2-7, with 13 bases lining up with TRBD2. CDR1 is SGHTA, CDR2 FQGNSA, per germline. This CDR3 spans 15 amino acids. Losses at the gene ends were 3 bases for V and 3 bases for J; bases not matched to a gene: 2. This CDR3 reads CASSFRLAGGYEQYF. The CDR3 coding sequence is TGTGCCAGCAGCTTCCGACTAGCGGGGGGCTACGAGCAGTACTTC.

This rearrangement joins TRBV7-9 to TRBJ1-3; D is undetermined. The CDR3 length is 15 residues. The V and J ends lost 5 bases and 1 base respectively, with 12 bases between them. The germline V gene has CDR1 SEHNR and CDR2 FQNEAQ (reference sequence). The CDR3 DNA sequence: TGTGCCAGCAGCGCAGCGACGGATTCTGGAAACACCATATATTTT. It translates to CASSAATDSGNTIYF.

The J gene is TRBJ2-7, the V gene TRBV7-6, with 7 nucleotides matching TRBD2. The CDR3 runs to 14 residues. The J segment lost 5 bases and the V segment lost 1 base, leaving 5 bases of the junction unmatched. The V gene's germline CDR1 is SGHVS and CDR2 FNYEAQ. Written as DNA, the CDR3 is TGTGCCAGCAGCTTAGAGGCGGGGGTGGACGAGCAGTACTTC. This codes for CASSLEAGVDEQYF.

V usage is TRBV5-4 and J usage is TRBJ2-3; 7 bases match TRBD1. This CDR3 comprises 15 residues. Germline V gene data show CDR1 as SGHNT and CDR2 as YYREEE (reference sequence). V dropped 1 base and J dropped 1; count of bases not matched to a gene: 3. This CDR3 reads CASSLLGQGTDTQYF. CDR3 DNA: TGTGCCAGCAGCTTGCTTGGACAGGGCACAGATACGCAGTATTTT.

This chain joins TRBV5-1 and TRBJ2-7; perhaps TRBD2 as D (6 bases). Germline loops: CDR1 SGHRS, CDR2 YFSETQ. Deletions cut 4 bases from V and 2 bases from J, with 10 bases between. The CDR3 is made up of 13 amino acids. The CDR3 DNA reads TGCGCCAGCAGCGGCGGGACCCCCTACGAGCAGTACTTC. Residues: CASSGGTPYEQYF.

V usage is TRBV14 and J usage is TRBJ1-1; 11 nucleotides align to TRBD1. The CDR3 runs to 17 residues. CDR1 and CDR2 (germline): SGHDN, FVKESK. V dropped 1 base and J dropped 4; count of bases not matched to a gene: 8. In DNA form, the CDR3 reads TGTGCCAGCAGCCAAGGGGTCTGGACAGGGGGCCTCACTGAAGCTTTCTTT. Translated, it gives CASSQGVWTGGLTEAFF.

The J gene is TRBJ2-1, the V gene TRBV9, with 9 nucleotides matching TRBD2. The CDR3 loop spans 14 amino acids. V shed 0 bases, J shed 10 bases, and the junction held 5 bases outside the gene matches. Germline V gives CDR1 SGDLS, CDR2 YYNGEE. CDR3 in amino acids: CASSVGGGAYEQFF. The CDR3 DNA sequence: TGTGCCAGCAGCGTAGGCGGGGGGGCCTACGAGCAGTTCTTC.

This chain joins TRBV10-3 and TRBJ2-2, with TRBD1 matching 11 bases. Germline V CDR1 and CDR2: ENHRY, SYGVKD. Trimming at V came to 10 bases and at J to 4 bases, leaving 5 bases not matched to a gene. The CDR3 loop spans 14 amino acids. CDR3 protein: CATLGQGGTGELFF. The DNA for the CDR3 is TGTGCCACGCTGGGACAGGGGGGCACCGGGGAGCTGTTTTTT.